The text below deals with one TCR beta chain. The data were obtained in a study of blood T cell repertoires in COVID-19. Looking at the study overall: The United States, Italy and Spain provided the acute and convalescent COVID-19 samples. PBMCs, B-cell-depleted T cells, or T cells provided the cDNA or gDNA that made up the material.

Trimming pared 2 bases from V and 5 bases from J, leaving 12 bases between. Germline lookup yields CDR1 PRHDT and CDR2 FYEKMQ (reference sequence). This CDR3 is 15 amino acids long. Original methodology: Reference gene primer amplification gave estimated nucleated cell counts. Sequenced by immunoSEQ multiplex PCR; TCRdb stores in-frame clones only, minus some. V and J calls and clone size are those listed in that table; D and trimming were worked out from the DNA. The sample holds about 260,000 clones, around 87% seen once. The sequencing sample was made of peripheral blood. The chain couples TRBV13 to TRBJ1-4; D perhaps matches TRBD1 (6 bases). The source of this sequence is a middle-aged woman who had recovered from COVID-19. CDR3 DNA sequence: TGTGCCAGCAGCTTACTCAGAGGGGGAAATGAAAAACTGTTTTTT. Protein product: CASSLLRGGNEKLFF. Full variable domain (remainder filled in from reference TRBV13 and TRBJ1-4): AAGVIQSPRHLIKEKRETATLKCYPIPRHDTVYWYQQGPGQDPQFLISFYEKMQSDKGSIPDRFSAQQFSDYHSELNMSSLELGDSALYFCASSLLRGGNEKLFFGSGTQLSVL.